The T cell receptor (beta chain) described here comes from a study of blood T cells in healthy people across ages. This clonotype was observed at least ten times. A second PCR of about 7 to 12 cycles used a sample-barcoded 5' primer and a J-beta primer mix. TCRdb ran MiXCR on the 5' RACE reads and lists one entry per CDR3 protein. The sample records around 1.7 million distinct CDR3 sequences, approximately 28% being singletons. This CDR3 spans 15 amino acids. Deletions cut 6 bases from V and 4 bases from J, with 16 bases between. The germline V gene encodes CDR1 KGHSH and CDR2 LQKENI. The J gene is TRBJ2-1, the V gene TRBV18, with TRBD1 as a possible D gene (6 bases). This clonotype was sampled from a woman in her thirties in good health. The material sequenced was blood. CDR3 loop: CASSPMGTSYNEQFF. CDR3 nucleotides: TGTGCCAGCTCTCCCATGGGGACAAGTTACAATGAGCAGTTCTTC.